The present TCR beta chain was sequenced within a study of vaccination effects on CD4 cells after COVID-19. Germline lookup yields CDR1 LNHDA and CDR2 SQIVND (reference sequence). The V end was cut by 8 bases, the J end by 1 base, with 11 bases between. The CDR3 has 13 amino acids. Comment on this clone: Its antigen is as yet unknown.

Some clones are missing from TCRdb's copy, which holds only in-frame ones; the method was immunoSEQ multiplex PCR. Of roughly 41,000 clones detected, 66% appear once; the ten largest clones hold more than 12%. Under the ViraFEST assay, PBMC were stimulated with viral peptide pools so that antigen-specific CD4+ T cells expanded. Sequencing was performed afterwards. Isolating CD4+ T cells followed less than 11 days of culture. Negative nucleocapsid antibody tests before and after vaccination confirmed no previous SARS-CoV-2 infection. Sequenced material: CD4+ T cells from PBMCs cultured with HCoV-OC43 spike peptides, taken before COVID-19 vaccination. Noted subset: HCoV-OC43 spike overlapping peptide pool stimulation. The receptor was derived from a human donor who received a COVID-19 vaccine. This chain joins TRBV19 and TRBJ1-2; the D gene is possibly TRBD1 (5 bases). In DNA, the CDR3 is TGTGCCAGTGCCGTAGACAGTAACTATGGCTACACCTTC. It specifies CASAVDSNYGYTF.